The T cell receptor beta chain described here comes from a study of blood T cell repertoires in COVID-19. Across the study: Samples came from the United States, Italy and Spain, spanning acute and convalescent COVID-19.

The count of this clone is one. CDR1 and CDR2 from the germline V gene are SGHDN and FVKESK. The V end was cut by 0 bases, the J end by 6 bases, with 21 bases between. The CDR3 totals 19 residues. As processed by the authors: Estimates of nucleated cell counts were drawn from the amplification of reference gene primers. Libraries were prepared by immunoSEQ multiplex PCR; TCRdb keeps only in-frame clonotypes and omits some of them. From that table come the V and J calls and clone size; the DNA was used to work out D and trimming. The repertoire has a few hundred thousand clones, approximately 90% of them found once; the top ten carry roughly 1.2%.

This receptor was identified in a woman between 40 and 50 years old with acute COVID-19. The sequencing input was PBMCs or T cells enriched from blood (not recorded which). The gene calls are TRBV14 and TRBJ1-6; no firm D call. CDR3 DNA sequence: TGTGCCAGCAGCCAAGATCTCCGGAAGTCTGGGGAGTTTAATTCACCCCTCCACTTT. Protein: CASSQDLRKSGEFNSPLHF.